This T cell receptor (beta chain) comes out of a study of somatic mutations in cytotoxic T cells in rheumatoid arthritis. Germline V gene data show CDR1 as SGHTA and CDR2 as FQGNSA. Trimming removed 5 bases from V and 4 bases from J, with 9 bases in between. The CDR3 is 13 residues long. Overall study findings and caveats: No age-related increase in CD8+ clonality was seen in healthy controls, but one was seen in rheumatoid arthritis patients. Age-matched healthy controls and rheumatoid arthritis patients had CD8+ T-cell clonality that did not differ significantly.

The data were produced by immunoSEQ multiplex PCR, yet TCRdb's version contains in-frame clones alone and is incomplete. The table shows about 29,000 clones, with around nine tenths occurring only once. The count of this clone is one. Its antigen is not identified. The V and J genes are TRBV7-2 and TRBJ2-1; either TRBD1 or TRBD2 may fit D (5 bases each). Sequencing was performed on CD8+ T cells sorted from blood. This TCR was sampled from an adult with rheumatoid arthritis. The CDR3 is CASSEGPYNEQFF. The CDR3 coding sequence is TGTGCCAGCAGCGAGGGGCCGTACAATGAGCAGTTCTTC. Supplemented by reference TRBV7-2 and TRBJ2-1, the full variable domain reads GAGVSQSPSNKVTEKGKDVELRCDPISGHTALYWYRQSLGQGLEFLIYFQGNSAPDKSGLPSDRFSAERTGGSVSTLTIQRTQQEDSAVYLCASSEGPYNEQFFGPGTRLTVL.